This record looks at one TCR beta chain sequence and its context. This sample is part of a study of blood T cell repertoires in COVID-19. Study at large: PBMCs, B-cell-depleted T cells, or T cells were the source of the cDNA or gDNA that made up the material.

Clinical history reported by participants formed the basis on which cohorts were assigned. Two consecutive negative NP/OP PCR tests, clearance, or resolved symptoms defined Cohort 3 recovery. How the authors handled the data: Counts of nucleated cells, estimated from reference gene primer amplification, were obtained. Clones were read by immunoSEQ multiplex PCR, and TCRdb kept only the in-frame ones, dropping some. That table is the source of V, J and clone size, and D and trimming were worked out from the DNA. The table records 280,000 or so clones, approximately 81% of them present only once. The CDR3 extends over 15 amino acids. V gave up 8 bases and J gave up 4 bases; unmatched junction bases: 9. Germline lookup yields CDR1 MNHEY and CDR2 SVGAGI.

This rearrangement joins TRBV6-5 to TRBJ2-2, with TRBD2 matching over 8 bases. Sequencing used PBMCs or T cells enriched from blood (not recorded which). This sequence originates from a woman in her forties or fifties who had recovered from COVID-19. This CDR3 is CASRIGGAGTGELFF. The CDR3 region has the DNA TGTGCCAGCCGAATCGGGGGGGCGGGCACCGGGGAGCTGTTTTTT.